The 28 T cell receptor beta chains below were found in one sample sequenced in a study of T cells in localized non-small cell lung cancer. The data were produced by immunoSEQ multiplex PCR, yet TCRdb's version contains in-frame clones alone and is incomplete. The table includes about 24,000 clones, 89% detected once. Specimen: peripheral blood, collected before any cancer treatment. The receptors shown here come from a man between 35 and 75 years old with stage I squamous cell lung carcinoma.

This chain uses TRBV28 with TRBJ2-7; 10 nucleotides align to TRBD1. The CDR3 runs to 16 residues. J lost 4 bases, V lost 5 bases, and 11 bases had no gene match. CDR1 is MDHEN and CDR2 is SYDVKM in the germline V gene. The CDR3 region has the DNA TGTGCCAGCAGTCAACTGACAGGGGGCGGAAAGTACGAGCAGTACTTC. Its protein is CASSQLTGGGKYEQYF.

This chain uses TRBV4-1 with TRBJ1-5; the D is unclear. This CDR3 comprises 13 residues. Trimming removed 1 base at V and 6 bases at J, with 7 bases between. Germline-derived CDR1 and CDR2 are MGHRA and YSYEKL. The CDR3 sequence is CASSQVGGQPQHF. The CDR3 DNA reads as TGCGCCAGCAGCCAAGTTGGAGGTCAGCCCCAGCATTTT.

This clone was recorded only once. The genes are TRBV6-6 and TRBJ1-2; no clear D. The V end lost 7 bases, the J end lost 4 bases, and 16 bases lay between the germline ends. The CDR3 extends over 14 amino acids. CDR1 and CDR2 (germline): MNHNY, SVGAGI (reference sequence). The CDR3 DNA reads TGTGCCAGCACCCCCGGTGGCCTCTCCTATGGCTACACCTTC. Its protein is CASTPGGLSYGYTF.

The chain couples TRBV27 to TRBJ1-1; D gene ambiguous. The CDR3 runs to 14 residues. The germline V and J ends were trimmed by 5 bases and 0 bases, with 10 bases remaining between them. Germline CDR1 MNHEY, CDR2 SMNVEV (reference sequence). The CDR3 coding sequence is TGTGCCAGCAGTGGCAGACGAATGAACACTGAAGCTTTCTTT. As protein: CASSGRRMNTEAFF.

The J gene is TRBJ1-4, the V gene TRBV15, with D unresolved. V was clipped by 0 bases and J by 0 bases, with 8 bases between them. Germline V gene lookup returns CDR1 LNHNV and CDR2 YYDKDF (reference sequence). The CDR3 loop spans 16 amino acids. The CDR3 DNA follows: TGTGCCACCAGCAGAGAGCACACCACAACTAATGAAAAACTGTTTTTT. Its translation is CATSREHTTTNEKLFF.

The chain carries TRBV19 and TRBJ2-5; 8 bases align to TRBD2. The CDR3 is 15 residues long. CDR1 is LNHDA and CDR2 is SQIVND in the germline V gene (reference sequence). J was trimmed by 3 bases and V by 5 bases; bases with no gene match: 8. The CDR3 DNA reads as TGTGCCAGTAGTGCCCAGCGGGGGCCGAAAGAGACCCAGTACTTC. Translated, it gives CASSAQRGPKETQYF.

V usage is TRBV29-1 and J usage is TRBJ2-7, with D unresolved. The V and J ends lost 2 bases and 1 base respectively, with 3 bases between them. Germline values: CDR1 SQVTM, CDR2 ANQGSEA. This CDR3 region has 11 residues. The CDR3 loop reads CSVERSYEQYF. CDR3 nucleotide sequence: TGCAGCGTTGAAAGATCCTACGAGCAGTACTTC.

This chain links TRBV5-1 with TRBJ1-5; 7 positions agree with TRBD1. Germline V gene data show CDR1 as SGHRS and CDR2 as YFSETQ. The ends lost 9 bases at V and 7 bases at J; junction bases unmatched: 16. CDR3 length equals 15 residues. CDR3 amino acids: CAKVRGRNPDQPQHF. The CDR3 nucleotides are TGCGCCAAGGTGAGGGGGCGCAATCCTGACCAGCCCCAGCATTTT.

The chain combines TRBV5-1 with TRBJ2-7; D is perhaps TRBD1 (6 bases). Germline assignment: CDR1 SGHRS and CDR2 YFSETQ. The CDR3 is made up of 14 amino acids. Trimming removed 0 bases from V and 1 base from J, with 8 bases in between. The CDR3 spells CASSLGDRSYEQYF. CDR3 coding DNA: TGCGCCAGCAGCTTGGGAGACAGGTCCTACGAGCAGTACTTC.

The CDR3 DNA is TGTGCCAGTAGTCCTCGCCGAACTGAAGCTTTCTTT. Translation gives CASSPRRTEAFF. The V call is TRBV19, the J call TRBJ1-1; D ambiguous. The CDR3 loop spans 12 amino acids. The germline CDR1 and CDR2 sequences are LNHDA and SQIVND (reference sequence). V was clipped by 5 bases and J by 5 bases, with 9 bases between them.

The gene calls are TRBV7-8 and TRBJ2-7; no clear D gene. The CDR3 is made up of 12 amino acids. Trimming shortened V by 3 bases and J by 3 bases, and 6 bases separated the two germline ends. CDR1 and CDR2 (germline): SGHVS, FQNEAQ. The CDR3 here is CASSFDLYEQYF. CDR3 coding DNA: TGTGCCAGCAGCTTTGACCTCTACGAGCAGTACTTC.

This clone was observed a handful of times. V is TRBV18 and J is TRBJ1-4, with TRBD1 identical over 7 bases. The germline V gene encodes CDR1 KGHSH and CDR2 LQKENI. V trimming: 4 bases; J trimming: 11 bases; junction bases outside the gene matches: 4. The CDR3 length is 12 residues. The CDR3: CASSLRQGKLFF. DNA for the CDR3: TGTGCCAGCTCACTCCGACAGGGTAAACTGTTTTTT. The variable domain in full, completed from reference TRBV18 and TRBJ1-4, reads NAGVMQNPRHLVRRRGQEARLRCSPMKGHSHVYWYRQLPEEGLKFMVYLQKENIIDESGMPKERFSAEFPKEGPSILRIQQVVRGDSAAYFCASSLRQGKLFFGSGTQLSVL.

V usage is TRBV7-2 and J usage is TRBJ1-1; 8 bases fit TRBD1. The CDR3 extends over 15 amino acids. Per the germline V gene, CDR1 is SGHTA and CDR2 is FQGNSA. V shed 2 bases and J 5 bases; nucleotides not matched to a gene: 7. The CDR3: CASSLPRTGRTEAFF. CDR3 sequence (DNA): TGTGCCAGCAGCTTACCCAGGACAGGGAGAACTGAAGCTTTCTTT.

The J gene is TRBJ1-2, the V gene TRBV27; 8 bases line up with TRBD1. This CDR3 comprises 13 residues. J was trimmed by 7 bases and V by 2 bases; bases with no gene match: 3. The V gene's germline CDR1 is MNHEY and CDR2 SMNVEV (reference sequence). CDR3 sequence (DNA): TGTGCCAGCAGTTTACAGGGGGCGTCTGGCTACACCTTC. This translates into CASSLQGASGYTF.

The chain carries TRBV7-6 and TRBJ2-1, with D unclear. Germline CDR1 and CDR2: SGHVS and FNYEAQ. This CDR3 spans 13 amino acids. The V and J ends lost 1 base and 6 bases respectively, with 7 bases between them. The CDR3 DNA reads TGTGCCAGCAGCTTAGGACCCAGCAATGAGCAGTTCTTC. It translates to CASSLGPSNEQFF. Full variable domain (remainder filled in from reference TRBV7-6 and TRBJ2-1): GAGVSQSPRYKVTKRGQDVALRCDPISGHVSLYWYRQALGQGPEFLTYFNYEAQQDKSGLPNDRFSAERPEGSISTLTIQRTEQRDSAMYRCASSLGPSNEQFFGPGTRLTVL.

The chain uses TRBV2 and TRBJ1-1, with 7 positions matching TRBD1. This CDR3 has 14 amino acids. Germline V gives CDR1 SNHLY, CDR2 FYNNEI. J was trimmed by 0 bases and V by 9 bases; bases with no gene match: 7. CDR3 in DNA: TGTGCCAGTGGGACAGCGGGGCTGAACACTGAAGCTTTCTTT. Protein sequence: CASGTAGLNTEAFF.

The chain links TRBV9 to TRBJ1-2; TRBD1 agrees at 7 bases. Trimming at V came to 0 bases and at J to 6 bases, leaving 5 bases not matched to a gene. This CDR3 is built from 14 residues. Germline lookup yields CDR1 SGDLS and CDR2 YYNGEE. The chain's CDR3 is CASSVGGGGDGYTF. The CDR3 nucleotides are TGTGCCAGCAGCGTAGGTGGAGGGGGCGATGGCTACACCTTC.

The chain has TRBV28 and TRBJ1-5; 8 bases are a match to TRBD1. This CDR3 is built from 14 residues. Germline V lookup: CDR1 MDHEN, CDR2 SYDVKM. V shed 6 bases, J shed 7 bases, and the junction held 8 bases outside the gene matches. The CDR3, as DNA: TGTGCCAGCAGCACGACAGGGGTCATCCAGCCCCAGCATTTT. Translating it yields CASSTTGVIQPQHF.

This sequence joins TRBV19 and TRBJ1-1, with D unclear. CDR3 length: 14 amino acids. Germline V gene lookup returns CDR1 LNHDA and CDR2 SQIVND (reference sequence). Trimming removed 3 bases at V and 1 base at J, with 9 bases between. The CDR3 DNA sequence: TGTGCCAGTAGTATCGGGCAGCCGAACACTGAAGCTTTCTTT. Residues: CASSIGQPNTEAFF.

This clone appeared a few times. This rearrangement joins TRBV6-1 to TRBJ1-6; 8 positions match TRBD1. The CDR3 extends over 15 amino acids. Germline loops: CDR1 MNHNS, CDR2 SASEGT. The V gene end was trimmed by 6 bases and the J gene end by 7 bases; junction bases not matched to a gene: 8. The CDR3 nucleotides are TGTGCCAGCAGCCCCGACAGGGGCCCAAATTCACCCCTCCACTTT. Protein sequence: CASSPDRGPNSPLHF.

The chain links TRBV6-1 to TRBJ1-5; 7 bases line up with TRBD1. The CDR3 consists of 15 residues. Germline lookup yields CDR1 MNHNS and CDR2 SASEGT. V dropped 7 bases and J dropped 0; count of bases not matched to a gene: 6. The DNA for the CDR3 is TGTGCCAGCACCGGACAGGCAAATAGCAATCAGCCCCAGCATTTT. It translates to CASTGQANSNQPQHF.

The chain combines TRBV19 with TRBJ2-3, with 16 bases matching TRBD2. Germline lookup yields CDR1 LNHDA and CDR2 SQIVND (reference sequence). The CDR3 runs 19 residues. The ends lost 3 bases at V and 5 bases at J; junction bases unmatched: 11. The CDR3 is CASSIRPGLAGGLRDTQYF. For the CDR3, the DNA is TGTGCCAGTAGTATTCGCCCGGGACTAGCGGGGGGGCTCAGAGATACGCAGTATTTT.

The rearrangement joins TRBV6-5 to TRBJ1-1; possibly TRBD1 for D (5 bases). CDR3 length: 15 residues. Germline CDR1 reads MNHEY; CDR2 reads SVGAGI. Trimming took 3 bases from V and 1 from J, leaving 12 bases between them. CDR3 sequence reads: CASSYRGTPNTEAFF. The CDR3 bases are TGTGCCAGCAGTTATCGGGGGACCCCGAACACTGAAGCTTTCTTT.

The V call is TRBV15, the J call TRBJ1-2; D uncertain. The CDR3 spans 13 residues. Germline CDR1 LNHNV, CDR2 YYDKDF (reference sequence). V dropped 5 bases and J dropped 9 bases, with 16 bases sitting between them. The CDR3 loop reads CATSGRTLGSYTF. The DNA of the CDR3 is TGTGCCACCAGCGGACGGACTCTGGGGAGCTACACCTTC.

Turning to this clone: A far larger clone lies a single base away; this is likely a read error. Other DNA sequences in this sample translate to the same CDR3. The chain employs TRBV5-1 and TRBJ2-7; D unresolved. Looked up from germline, CDR1 is SGHRS and CDR2 is YFSETQ. The CDR3 length is 15 residues. The CDR3 is CASSSTESSSSEQYF. As DNA, the CDR3 is TGCGCCAGCAGCTCCACAGAGTCCTCTTCCTCCGAGCAGTACTTC.

A few counts support this clone. CDR3: CASSEPAGLSPLHF. The CDR3 nucleotides are TGTGCCAGCAGTGAACCAGCAGGGCTTTCACCCCTCCACTTT. The chain is built from TRBV2 and TRBJ1-6, with a weak D call TRBD1 (5 bases). This CDR3 contains 14 residues. Trimming removed 2 bases at V and 9 bases at J, with 11 bases between. The germline CDR1 and CDR2 sequences are SNHLY and FYNNEI.

Points on this clone: Mismatch with germline at one junction end may stem from a read error. The V gene is TRBV19, the J gene TRBJ1-5; D is uncertain. CDR3 length: 11 residues. Germline V gene sequence: CDR1 LNHDA, CDR2 SQIVND (reference sequence). In DNA, the CDR3 is TGTGCCAGTAGTAGCGATCAGCCCCAGCATTTT. It is translated as CASSSDQPQHF.

This chain uses TRBV5-1 with TRBJ1-1, with TRBD1 matching over 7 bases. Germline values: CDR1 SGHRS, CDR2 YFSETQ. With 2 bases clipped from V and 1 base from J, the junction kept 5 bases outside the gene matches. The CDR3 contains 15 residues. The CDR3 loop is CASSFAQGGNTEAFF. The CDR3 nucleotides are TGCGCCAGCAGCTTCGCCCAGGGGGGGAACACTGAAGCTTTCTTT.